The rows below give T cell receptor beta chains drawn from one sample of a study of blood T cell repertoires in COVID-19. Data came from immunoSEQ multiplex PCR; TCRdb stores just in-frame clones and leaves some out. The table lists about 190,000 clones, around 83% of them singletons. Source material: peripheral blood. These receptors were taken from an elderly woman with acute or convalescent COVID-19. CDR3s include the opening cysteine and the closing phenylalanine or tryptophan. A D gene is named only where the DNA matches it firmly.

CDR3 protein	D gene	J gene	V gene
CASSTGNTIYF	-	TRBJ1-3	TRBV25-1
CASGGLAGFNEQFF	TRBD2	TRBJ2-1	TRBV5-1
CASSTVAGNTEAFF	-	TRBJ1-1	TRBV28
CSGRTGHQETQYF	TRBD1	TRBJ2-5	TRBV29-1
CASSPGTGPPYNEQFF	TRBD1	TRBJ2-1	TRBV7-9
CASSVVQNYGYTF	-	TRBJ1-2	TRBV9
CASSGGENQPQHF	-	TRBJ1-5	TRBV18
CASSFPSGTGYTDTQYF	TRBD1	TRBJ2-3	TRBV5-1
CASMRDGNTGELFF	-	TRBJ2-2	TRBV4-3
CSSLRGSRETQYF	-	TRBJ2-5	TRBV29-1
CASSRWNEAFF	-	TRBJ1-1	TRBV12-3/TRBV12-4
CASSPWTSQETQYF	TRBD2	TRBJ2-5	TRBV7-2
CASSIDRGRRNYGYTF	-	TRBJ1-2	TRBV19
CASSPRLESDRGYTGELFF	TRBD1	TRBJ2-2	TRBV7-9
CASSYRRQTSDQPQHF	-	TRBJ1-5	TRBV6-6
CASSHGSERLSSYNEQFF	-	TRBJ2-1	TRBV3-1/TRBV3-2
CASTNRGSGDYGYTF	TRBD1	TRBJ1-2	TRBV2
CASSPPGQRQETQYF	-	TRBJ2-5	TRBV18
CASSLVEGGTQYF	-	TRBJ2-5	TRBV11-2
CASSISYGLHQPQHF	-	TRBJ1-5	TRBV19
CASSGTRNTEAFF	-	TRBJ1-1	TRBV7-2
CASSPPGQVGADTQYF	TRBD1	TRBJ2-3	TRBV28
CASSLGTGVNYGYTF	TRBD1	TRBJ1-2	TRBV5-1
CASSSPGTSLYNEQFF	TRBD2	TRBJ2-1	TRBV9
CATQGTGGYGYTF	TRBD1	TRBJ1-2	TRBV10-3
CASNQQGSGETQYF	TRBD1	TRBJ2-5	TRBV6-5
CASSPRTGISYNEQFF	TRBD1	TRBJ2-1	TRBV4-1
CASSPLRSMNTEAFF	-	TRBJ1-1	TRBV18
CASSEAGSTDTQYF	-	TRBJ2-3	TRBV6-1
CASSRQGGTEAFF	TRBD1	TRBJ1-1	TRBV7-3
CASSGDRETQYF	TRBD1	TRBJ2-3	TRBV9
CASSSGLAGEEDF	TRBD2	TRBJ2-7	TRBV5-1
CSGQVAYEQYF	-	TRBJ2-7	TRBV29-1
CASSVGVSGYNEQFF	-	TRBJ2-1	TRBV9
CATSEYETQHF	-	TRBJ1-5	TRBV10-3
CASSSHRMGAGYNEQFF	-	TRBJ2-1	TRBV6-2/TRBV6-3
CATEGQVRGNEQFF	TRBD1	TRBJ2-1	TRBV2
CATQRIDRGYGYTF	TRBD1	TRBJ1-2	TRBV9
CASSLRRESTIYF	-	TRBJ1-3	TRBV6-5
CASRNRANQPQHF	-	TRBJ1-5	TRBV6-5
CASSFAGGFTDTQYF	-	TRBJ2-3	TRBV7-9
CASSYRVVTDTQYF	-	TRBJ2-3	TRBV6-5
CASSRGLMVQETQYF	-	TRBJ2-5	TRBV6-5
CASSQSHGTGNNEKLFF	TRBD1	TRBJ1-4	TRBV4-3
CAWNNAGGGSMNTEAFF	TRBD1	TRBJ1-1	TRBV30